Listed here are 28 T cell receptor beta chains from one sample, sequenced in a study of Ad26.COV2.S vaccination and SARS-CoV-2 variants. The method was immunoSEQ multiplex PCR; TCRdb's version includes in-frame clones alone and lacks a portion of them. The sample holds about 350,000 clones, around 90% seen once. Sample: peripheral blood, taken after recovery from COVID-19. These receptors came from a human donor who had recovered from COVID-19.

This chain links TRBV9 with TRBJ1-6, with 9 bases identical to TRBD1. The germline V gene has CDR1 SGDLS and CDR2 YYNGEE. The CDR3 extends over 15 amino acids. V shed 3 bases, J shed 6 bases, and the junction held 4 bases outside the gene matches. DNA for the CDR3: TGTGCCAGCAGCGCGCCGACAGGGGGTAATTCACCCCTCCACTTT. Translated: CASSAPTGGNSPLHF. Using reference TRBV9 and TRBJ1-6 for the parts outside the CDR3, the full variable domain is DSGVTQTPKHLITATGQRVTLRCSPRSGDLSVYWYQQSLDQGLQFLIQYYNGEERAKGNILERFSAQQFPDLHSELNLSSLELGDSALYFCASSAPTGGNSPLHFGNGTRLTVT.

J is TRBJ2-2 and V is TRBV7-9, with D possibly matching TRBD1 (6 bases). The CDR3 extends over 14 amino acids. Deletions cut 1 base from V and 6 bases from J, with 9 bases between. Germline loops: CDR1 SEHNR, CDR2 FQNEAQ (reference sequence). CDR3 loop: CASSLGEGAGELFF. CDR3 sequence (DNA): TGTGCCAGCAGCTTAGGAGAGGGGGCCGGGGAGCTGTTTTTT.

The V and J genes are TRBV27 and TRBJ2-2, with D uncertain. This CDR3 has 12 amino acids. V lost 4 bases, J lost 4 bases, and 4 bases lay in between. Germline CDR1 MNHEY, CDR2 SMNVEV (reference sequence). The CDR3 loop is CASSYPTGELFF. DNA of the CDR3: TGTGCCAGCAGTTACCCCACCGGGGAGCTGTTTTTT.

The table lists this clone with a count of one. The chain has TRBV7-3 and TRBJ2-5; D uncertain. The V and J ends lost 6 bases and 5 bases respectively, with 13 bases between them. The germline gives CDR1 SGHTA, CDR2 FQGTGA. The CDR3 runs to 13 residues. Written as DNA, the CDR3 is TGTGCCAGCAGTAAAACTTCCGTCGAGACCCAGTACTTC. Residues: CASSKTSVETQYF. The full variable domain, rest sourced from reference TRBV7-3 and TRBJ2-5, is GAGVSQTPSNKVTEKGKYVELRCDPISGHTALYWYRQSLGQGPEFLIYFQGTGAADDSGLPNDRFFAVRPEGSVSTLKIQRTERGDSAVYLCASSKTSVETQYFGPGTRLLVL.

As regards this clone: The sample has other DNA sequences that encode this CDR3 too. The chain links TRBV12-3 or TRBV12-4 to TRBJ1-4, with D uncertain. This CDR3 is 11 amino acids long. V was trimmed by 2 bases and J by 7 bases, leaving 2 bases between them. CDR3 in amino acids: CASSLSEKLFF. The CDR3 region has the DNA TGTGCCAGCAGTTTAAGTGAAAAACTGTTTTTT.

This chain uses TRBV9 with TRBJ2-3; 12 nucleotides agree with TRBD2. Germline CDR1 is SGDLS and CDR2 is YYNGEE. The V and J ends lost 0 bases and 3 bases, in that order; junction bases with no gene match: 8. The CDR3 length is 18 residues. The CDR3 bases are TGTGCCAGCAGCGTAGTCCCTAGCGGGGGGGCCAGGACAGATACGCAGTATTTT. Translating it yields CASSVVPSGGARTDTQYF. Drawing the rest from reference TRBV9 and TRBJ2-3, the complete variable domain is DSGVTQTPKHLITATGQRVTLRCSPRSGDLSVYWYQQSLDQGLQFLIQYYNGEERAKGNILERFSAQQFPDLHSELNLSSLELGDSALYFCASSVVPSGGARTDTQYFGPGTRLTVL.

The chain couples TRBV27 to TRBJ2-3; D call uncertain. V was clipped by 3 bases and J by 5 bases, with 15 bases between them. The CDR3 runs to 15 residues. Per the germline V gene, CDR1 is MNHEY and CDR2 is SMNVEV (reference sequence). DNA of the CDR3: TGTGCCAGCAGTTTGGACGGGTCCCTCCGAGATACGCAGTATTTT. Amino acids: CASSLDGSLRDTQYF.

The chain joins TRBV6-5 to TRBJ1-2; D ambiguous. Germline CDR1 MNHEY, CDR2 SVGAGI. CDR3 length: 15 amino acids. The V gene lost 0 bases and the J gene lost 8 bases, with 16 bases spanning the gap. The CDR3 loop is CASSYSNPFQEGYTF. CDR3 DNA sequence: TGTGCCAGCAGTTACTCGAACCCTTTCCAGGAGGGCTACACCTTC.

The V call is TRBV5-1, the J call TRBJ2-6; D ambiguous. CDR1 and CDR2 from the germline V gene are SGHRS and YFSETQ. Deletions cut 3 bases from V and 2 bases from J, with 12 bases between. The CDR3 runs 16 residues. The CDR3 spells CASSSPNAAGANVLTF. In DNA, the CDR3 is TGCGCCAGCAGCTCCCCAAATGCGGCTGGGGCCAACGTCCTGACTTTC. Complete variable domain (other parts from reference TRBV5-1 and TRBJ2-6): KAGVTQTPRYLIKTRGQQVTLSCSPISGHRSVSWYQQTPGQGLQFLFEYFSETQRNKGNFPGRFSGRQFSNSRSEMNVSTLELGDSALYLCASSSPNAAGANVLTFGAGSRLTVL.

This clone was seen once. The gene calls are TRBV2 and TRBJ2-5; TRBD2 matches at 8 bases. The V and J ends lost 7 bases and 5 bases, in that order; junction bases with no gene match: 12. The CDR3 has 15 amino acids. The V gene's germline CDR1 is SNHLY and CDR2 FYNNEI. CDR3 bases: TGTGCCAGCACCCTGGGGGGACTAGTCACGGAGACCCAGTACTTC. Translated: CASTLGGLVTETQYF. Together with reference TRBV2 and TRBJ2-5, the CDR3 gives the full variable domain: EPEVTQTPSHQVTQMGQEVILRCVPISNHLYFYWYRQILGQKVEFLVSFYNNEISEKSEIFDDQFSVERPDGSNFTLKIRSTKLEDSAMYFCASTLGGLVTETQYFGPGTRLLVL.

This clone appeared once. V is TRBV15 and J is TRBJ1-2, with no clear D. CDR3 size: 13 residues. Germline V gene data show CDR1 as LNHNV and CDR2 as YYDKDF (reference sequence). The V end lost 1 base, the J end lost 10 bases, and 13 bases lay between the germline ends. The CDR3 sequence is CATSRALNWDYTF. DNA of the CDR3: TGTGCCACCAGCAGAGCTCTGAACTGGGACTACACCTTC.

This chain connects TRBV21-1 to TRBJ1-5; TRBD1, as called in the table, went unchecked against the DNA. TRBV21-1 is a known pseudogene. The CDR3 is made up of 16 amino acids. The CDR3 DNA follows: TGTGCCAGCAGCCCCCGAGGCCCAGGGTCCAATCAGCCCCAGCATTTT. Its protein is CASSPRGPGSNQPQHF.

V usage is TRBV3-1 (or the pseudogene TRBV3-2) and J usage is TRBJ1-3; D gene uncertain. V was shortened by 3 bases and J by 0 bases, with 6 bases between the two germline ends. The CDR3 spans 14 residues. Germline V gene lookup returns CDR1 LGHDT and CDR2 YNNKEL (reference sequence). DNA of the CDR3: TGTGCCAGCAGCCACAGCTTCTCTGGAAACACCATATATTTT. Protein sequence: CASSHSFSGNTIYF.

This clone appeared a few times. The J gene is TRBJ1-1, the V gene TRBV6-2 or TRBV6-3; D is undetermined. The V end lost 2 bases, the J end lost 0 bases, and 7 bases lay between the germline ends. This CDR3 is built from 14 residues. Germline V gene sequence: CDR1 MNHEY, CDR2 SVGEGT. The CDR3 loop is CASSYTTMNTEAFF. As DNA, the CDR3 is TGTGCCAGCAGTTACACGACCATGAACACTGAAGCTTTCTTT.

The V gene is TRBV19, the J gene TRBJ2-7; no definite D call. Germline V gene sequence: CDR1 LNHDA, CDR2 SQIVND (reference sequence). V dropped 4 bases and J dropped 4 bases, with 5 bases sitting between them. The CDR3 runs to 11 residues. CDR3 sequence: CASSNRYEQYF. Written as DNA, the CDR3 is TGTGCCAGTAGTAATCGATACGAGCAGTACTTC.

V usage is TRBV4-1 and J usage is TRBJ1-2; the D is unclear. CDR3 size: 11 residues. The germline V gene has CDR1 MGHRA and CDR2 YSYEKL. The V gene lost 0 bases and the J gene lost 8 bases, with 4 bases spanning the gap. The CDR3 is CASSQEGGYTF. CDR3 nucleotide sequence: TGCGCCAGCAGCCAAGAGGGCGGCTACACCTTC.

This chain joins TRBV11-2 and TRBJ1-2; D unclear. The CDR3 loop spans 16 amino acids. CDR1 is SGHAT, CDR2 FQNNGV, per germline. V dropped 1 base and J dropped 4 bases, with 16 bases sitting between them. Written as DNA, the CDR3 is TGTGCCAGCAGCTTAGTCACAAACCCAGCTCTCTATGGCTACACCTTC. This gives the protein CASSLVTNPALYGYTF.

J is TRBJ2-7 and V is TRBV11-3, with D uncertain. This CDR3 spans 13 amino acids. Deletions cut 5 bases from V and 1 base from J, with 9 bases between. Germline values: CDR1 SGHNT, CDR2 YENEEA. CDR3 DNA: TGTGCCAGCAGCCCGGGTTCTTCCTACGAGCAGTACTTC. Translating it yields CASSPGSSYEQYF. Together with reference TRBV11-3 and TRBJ2-7, the CDR3 gives the full variable domain: EAGVVQSPRYKIIEKKQPVAFWCNPISGHNTLYWYLQNLGQGPELLIRYENEEAVDDSQLPKDRFSAERLKGVDSTLKIQPAELGDSAVYLCASSPGSSYEQYFGPGTRLTVT.

V gene TRBV6-1 combines with J gene TRBJ1-2; possible D gene TRBD1, 6 bases. This CDR3 region has 14 residues. Trimming cost V 2 bases and J 5 bases, with 12 bases left between them. CDR1 MNHNS and CDR2 SASEGT come from the germline V gene. Here the CDR3 DNA reads TGTGCCAGCAGTGAACAGGGGAGTGGGTATGGCTACACCTTC. This encodes CASSEQGSGYGYTF.

The chain recombines TRBV6-6 with TRBJ2-7; D not certain. Trimming stripped 2 bases from V and 7 bases from J, with 9 bases between. Germline lookup yields CDR1 MNHNY and CDR2 SVGAGI (reference sequence). The CDR3 consists of 12 residues. CDR3 in amino acids: CASSYERREQYF. The CDR3 nucleotides are TGTGCCAGCAGTTACGAAAGGAGAGAGCAGTACTTC.

In its sample, this clone was seen once. V gene TRBV4-3 combines with J gene TRBJ2-3; possible D gene TRBD2, 5 bases. Germline CDR1 LGHNA, CDR2 YSLEER. V lost 6 bases, J lost 1 base, and 14 bases lay in between. The CDR3 spans 15 residues. The CDR3 loop reads CASSPLVFGTDTQYF. The CDR3 coding sequence is TGCGCCAGCAGTCCACTAGTATTCGGCACAGATACGCAGTATTTT.

The genes are TRBV2 and TRBJ1-2; D possibly corresponds to TRBD1 (5 bases). Trimming took 3 bases from V and 2 from J, leaving 10 bases between them. CDR3 length: 14 residues. Germline CDR1 reads SNHLY; CDR2 reads FYNNEI. In DNA form, the CDR3 reads TGTGCCAGCAGTGAGTCAGGGAGGAACTATGGCTACACCTTC. It translates to CASSESGRNYGYTF.

The chain combines TRBV11-2 with TRBJ2-3; D is possibly TRBD1 or TRBD2 (7 bases each). The V and J ends lost 5 bases and 6 bases respectively, with 24 bases between them. This CDR3 has 17 residues. Germline V gene data show CDR1 as SGHAT and CDR2 as FQNNGV. The CDR3 region has the DNA TGTGCCAGCAGCCCGGTTGGGAGGGCAGGGGGTTGGGATACGCAGTATTTT. This translates into CASSPVGRAGGWDTQYF.

This chain uses TRBV6-5 with TRBJ1-5; D possibly corresponds to TRBD1 (6 bases). There are 14 residues in the CDR3. Germline loops: CDR1 MNHEY, CDR2 SVGAGI. Trimming left V 5 bases short and J 5 bases short, with 13 bases between. In DNA form, the CDR3 reads TGTGCCAGCAGTCGTACAGGGCCGGATCAGCCCCAGCATTTT. Encoded protein: CASSRTGPDQPQHF.

J is TRBJ1-2 and V is TRBV7-8, with D possibly being TRBD1 (6 bases). CDR1 is SGHVS, CDR2 FQNEAQ, per germline. The V gene lost 5 bases and the J gene lost 5 bases, with 21 bases spanning the gap. The CDR3 contains 16 residues. Here the CDR3 reads CASSPGGQGTFYGYTF. The CDR3 DNA follows: TGTGCCAGCAGCCCGGGGGGGCAGGGCACCTTTTATGGCTACACCTTC.

The chain couples TRBV6-1 to TRBJ1-5; no clear D gene. CDR1 is MNHNS and CDR2 is SASEGT in the germline V gene. The CDR3 is made up of 14 amino acids. V was clipped by 2 bases and J by 0 bases, with 5 bases between them. The CDR3 DNA follows: TGTGCCAGCAGTGAATGGGATAGCAATCAGCCCCAGCATTTT. As protein: CASSEWDSNQPQHF.

V and J are TRBV12-2 and TRBJ2-1; TRBD1, the table's D call, lacks a check against the DNA. TRBV12-2 is termed a pseudogene. The CDR3 has 18 amino acids. The CDR3 loop reads CASRFRPGFPLQNNEQFF. The CDR3, as DNA: TGTGCAAGTCGCTTCAGGCCTGGGTTTCCGTTGCAAAACAATGAGCAGTTCTTC.

The CDR3 loop is CASSQDPGGDLNEKLFF. In nucleotides, the CDR3 is TGTGCCAGCAGCCAAGACCCAGGGGGCGACCTCAATGAAAAACTGTTTTTT. This rearrangement joins TRBV3-1 (or the pseudogene TRBV3-2) to TRBJ1-4, with 8 positions matching TRBD1. V was pared by 0 bases and J by 5 bases, with 8 bases of the junction left unmatched. CDR3 length: 17 residues. The germline V gene has CDR1 LGHDT and CDR2 YNNKEL (reference sequence).